This TCR beta chain originates from a study of cytomegalovirus exposure and HLA in healthy donors. Study-wide findings and caveats: The dataset shows that most TCR sequences were rare, while some public TCRs occurred in many donors. The tendency of first-cohort TCR clusters to co-occur in the 95 to 150 validation repertoires was the finding of a later analysis.

The method was immunoSEQ multiplex PCR; TCRdb's version includes in-frame clones alone and lacks a portion of them. Among 110,000 or so clones listed, about 83% were seen once. Germline V lookup: CDR1 SGHTA, CDR2 FQGNSA. With 1 base removed from V and 3 bases from J, the gap between germline ends came to 10 bases. The length of the CDR3 is 14 residues. The donors were in the approximately 110-subject validation cohort; that cohort was separate from the roughly 620-subject first cohort. This clone has more than one count but fewer than ten. No antigen is known for it. This rearrangement joins TRBV7-2 to TRBJ2-7; the D is unclear. Sequenced material: PBMCs. The clonotype comes from a woman aged 25 to 39 in good health and CMV-seronegative. The CDR3 DNA is TGTGCCAGCAGCTTAGTTGGCCAGGACTACGAGCAGTACTTC. Its protein is CASSLVGQDYEQYF.